This record covers a single T cell receptor beta chain. This CDR3 region has 15 residues. Per germline, CDR1 SGHRS and CDR2 YFSETQ. The ends lost 0 bases at V and 4 bases at J; junction bases unmatched: 4. Produced via immunoSEQ multiplex PCR; TCRdb's table is partial and in-frame only. The repertoire holds 150,000 to 200,000 clones, 70% to 85% seen once, with roughly 20% in the top ten. This sample stems from a study of blood T cell repertoires in COVID-19. Study-level information: Samples representing acute and convalescent COVID-19 were sourced from the United States, Italy and Spain. Sources were T cells, B-cell-depleted T cells, or PBMCs; the material itself was cDNA or gDNA.

The sequence came from a woman of 80 years or more with acute or convalescent COVID-19. This sequence joins TRBV5-1 and TRBJ1-3, with 7 bases matching TRBD1. The sample taken for sequencing was peripheral blood. The CDR3 DNA is TGCGCCAGCAGCTTGGTGGGGACAGTAGGAAACACCATATATTTT. Translated: CASSLVGTVGNTIYF.